A selection of T cell receptor beta chains follows, all from one sample in a study of blood T cells in healthy people across ages. TCRdb reprocessed the 5' RACE reads with MiXCR, giving one entry per CDR3 protein. The table shows some 760,000 distinct CDR3 sequences, with roughly 25% occurring only once. In addition, the sample was reused for a study of T cells of mothers and their children.

The sample consisted of blood. The receptors were gathered from a boy between 5 and 17 years old in good health. Both conserved end residues are part of each CDR3. D genes are given only for firm matches. Not all rows give a size; the values are once, few, many and, for expanded clones, a class.

J gene,D gene,clone size,V gene,CDR3 protein,CDR3 DNA
TRBJ2-5,NA,many,TRBV11-2,CASSLLGVETQYF,TGTGCCAGCAGCCTCCTAGGGGTGGAGACCCAGTACTTC
TRBJ2-1,NA,few,TRBV2,CASSDMNNEQFF,TGTGCCAGCAGTGATATGAACAATGAGCAGTTCTTC
TRBJ2-5,TRBD2,few,TRBV25-1,CASSEYRWGGQETQYF,TGTGCCAGCAGTGAATATCGTTGGGGGGGCCAAGAGACCCAGTACTTC
TRBJ2-7,NA,NA,TRBV6-2/TRBV6-3,CASRLGIAYEQYF,TGTGCCAGCCGACTCGGGATCGCCTACGAGCAGTACTTC
TRBJ2-3,NA,NA,TRBV5-1,CASSFLGGSTDTQYF,TGCGCCAGCAGCTTCTTGGGTGGGTCGACAGATACGCAGTATTTT
TRBJ2-1,TRBD2,NA,TRBV29-1,CSADTSGSANEQFF,TGCAGCGCAGATACTAGCGGGAGTGCGAATGAGCAGTTCTTC
TRBJ2-5,TRBD2,few,TRBV7-9,CASSPTSWETQYF,TGTGCCAGCAGCCCGACTAGCTGGGAGACCCAGTACTTC
TRBJ1-1,TRBD1,NA,TRBV5-1,CASSPGQFKGPNTEAFF,TGCGCCAGCAGCCCGGGACAGTTTAAAGGACCGAACACTGAAGCTTTCTTT
TRBJ1-2,NA,NA,TRBV7-2,CARSVGLGYTF,TGTGCCAGGTCCGTGGGGCTTGGCTACACCTTC
TRBJ2-1,TRBD1,few,TRBV5-1,CASSGQGQDNEQFF,TGCGCCAGCAGTGGGCAGGGACAGGACAATGAGCAGTTCTTC
TRBJ2-1,NA,NA,TRBV12-5,CASGLVDPDPEQFF,TGTGCTAGTGGTTTGGTAGATCCGGATCCCGAGCAGTTCTTC
TRBJ2-4,TRBD2,NA,TRBV10-3,CAISESRGTSLNIQYF,TGTGCCATCAGTGAGTCGAGAGGGACTAGCTTAAACATTCAGTACTTC
TRBJ2-1,TRBD1,NA,TRBV20-1,CSAPPQGANLNEQFF,TGCAGTGCTCCCCCCCAGGGGGCGAATTTGAATGAGCAGTTCTTC
TRBJ2-5,TRBD2,few,TRBV5-1,CASSLGFRLAGYETQYF,TGCGCCAGCAGCTTGGGATTCCGGCTAGCGGGCTACGAGACCCAGTACTTC
TRBJ2-1,NA,few,TRBV29-1,CSFGADNEQFF,TGCAGCTTCGGGGCGGACAATGAGCAGTTCTTC
TRBJ1-1,NA,NA,TRBV12-3/TRBV12-4,CASSKTEEAFF,TGTGCCAGCAGCAAAACAGAAGAAGCTTTCTTT
TRBJ2-7,NA,NA,TRBV5-1,CASSLSSVYEQYF,TGCGCCAGCAGCTTGTCGTCTGTCTACGAGCAGTACTTC
TRBJ1-2,TRBD1,few,TRBV5-4,CASSSRDRGPTAYGYTF,TGTGCCAGCAGCTCCCGGGACAGGGGGCCTACAGCCTATGGCTACACCTTC
TRBJ1-4,NA,NA,TRBV28,CASSAVFEKLFF,TGTGCCAGCTCGGCAGTATTCGAGAAACTGTTTTTT
TRBJ1-4,NA,few,TRBV7-9,CASSSGTAEKLFF,TGTGCCAGCAGCTCAGGGACCGCCGAAAAACTGTTTTTT
TRBJ1-1,NA,NA,TRBV5-1,CASSLARVDEAFF,TGCGCCAGCAGCTTGGCCCGGGTTGATGAAGCTTTCTTT
TRBJ1-1,NA,NA,TRBV29-1,CSGETGVAEAFF,TGCAGCGGGGAGACAGGTGTGGCTGAAGCTTTCTTT
TRBJ2-7,NA,NA,TRBV6-1,CASSGNRAEQYF,TGTGCCAGCAGTGGGAACAGGGCCGAGCAGTACTTC
TRBJ1-4,TRBD1,many,TRBV5-6,CASSFGLPGQGSEKLFF,TGTGCCAGCAGCTTTGGGCTCCCGGGACAGGGGAGTGAAAAACTGTTTTTT
TRBJ2-1,TRBD2,few,TRBV19,CATRERLAGSSYNEQFF,TGTGCCACCCGCGAGAGACTAGCGGGTAGCTCCTACAATGAGCAGTTCTTC
TRBJ1-4,NA,few,TRBV6-4,CASNQSEKLFF,TGTGCCAGCAACCAATCGGAAAAACTGTTTTTT
TRBJ2-7,NA,NA,TRBV25-1,CASSQSGRKDEQYF,TGTGCCAGCAGTCAATCAGGGAGGAAGGACGAGCAGTACTTC
TRBJ1-1,NA,few,TRBV7-3,CASSLNWGGEAFF,TGTGCCAGCAGCTTGAATTGGGGAGGGGAAGCTTTCTTT
TRBJ2-5,NA,NA,TRBV6-5,CASTPTGGVQETQYF,TGTGCCAGCACCCCAACTGGCGGGGTACAAGAGACCCAGTACTTC
TRBJ2-4,NA,few,TRBV7-3,CASSPGLGGGNIQYF,TGTGCCAGCAGCCCCGGGCTGGGCGGCGGGAACATTCAGTACTTC
TRBJ2-6,NA,few,TRBV3-1,CASTLGGSGANVLTF,TGTGCCAGCACTTTAGGGGGCTCTGGGGCCAACGTCCTGACTTTC
TRBJ1-2,NA,few,TRBV3-1,CASSRSNYGYTF,TGTGCCAGCTCGAGATCAAACTATGGCTACACCTTC
TRBJ2-6,NA,few,TRBV15,CATSRDRAGANVLTF,TGTGCCACCAGCAGAGACAGGGCCGGGGCCAACGTCCTGACTTTC
TRBJ1-1,NA,NA,TRBV5-1,CASSFEPSVNGEAFF,TGCGCCAGCAGCTTCGAACCGTCAGTAAACGGTGAAGCTTTCTTT
TRBJ2-7,NA,NA,TRBV28,CASSLMAKQYF,TGTGCCAGCAGTTTAATGGCCAAGCAGTACTTC
TRBJ2-2,NA,few,TRBV20-1,CSARAGAGELFF,TGCAGTGCTAGGGCAGGGGCCGGGGAGCTGTTTTTT
TRBJ1-1,NA,NA,TRBV5-1,CASSLDDRRGSEAFF,TGCGCCAGCAGCTTGGATGACCGGAGGGGGAGCGAAGCTTTCTTT
TRBJ2-3,TRBD2,few,TRBV19,CASRNVTSPGVQYF,TGTGCCAGTAGAAATGTGACTAGCCCCGGGGTGCAGTATTTT
TRBJ2-5,NA,NA,TRBV29-1,CSVEDQGRRRETPYF,TGCAGCGTTGAAGATCAGGGGAGAAGGCGAGAGACCCCGTACTTC
TRBJ1-1,NA,NA,TRBV29-1,CSVDFGSDEAFF,TGCAGCGTTGATTTTGGGTCGGATGAAGCTTTCTTT
TRBJ2-7,NA,few,TRBV29-1,CSVEWGYEQYF,TGCAGCGTTGAATGGGGCTACGAGCAGTACTTC
TRBJ1-1,NA,NA,TRBV5-1,CASNPGEGTEAFF,TGCGCCAGCAACCCGGGGGAGGGCACTGAAGCTTTCTTT
TRBJ2-6,TRBD1,few,TRBV9,CASSETGMKSGANVLTF,TGTGCCAGCAGCGAGACAGGGATGAAGTCTGGGGCCAACGTCCTGACTTTC
TRBJ2-5,NA,few,TRBV20-1,CSVLLEGETQYF,TGCAGTGTTCTTCTAGAGGGGGAGACCCAGTACTTC
TRBJ1-1,NA,NA,TRBV20-1,CSAVDWEKIEAFF,TGCAGTGCAGTCGACTGGGAGAAGATTGAAGCTTTCTTT
TRBJ1-5,TRBD1,few,TRBV12-3/TRBV12-4,CASSGQGLSNQPQHF,TGTGCCAGCAGCGGACAGGGTTTAAGCAATCAGCCCCAGCATTTT
TRBJ2-3,NA,few,TRBV4-1,CASSQGTKTSTDTQYF,TGCGCCAGCAGCCAAGGGACAAAGACTAGCACAGATACGCAGTATTTT
TRBJ2-5,TRBD1,few,TRBV12-3/TRBV12-4,CASSSGTVLETQYF,TGTGCCAGCAGTTCAGGGACAGTTTTAGAGACCCAGTACTTC
TRBJ1-2,TRBD1,NA,TRBV27,CASRYRDRVDGYTF,TGTGCCAGCAGATACCGGGACAGGGTAGACGGCTACACCTTC